Listed below are T cell receptor beta chains from one sample, sequenced in a study of blood T cell repertoires in COVID-19. TCRdb's copy holds only in-frame clones and misses some; the assay was immunoSEQ multiplex PCR. The sample has just over 150,000 clones, roughly 80% seen once. Sequencing was done on a sample of peripheral blood. These receptors originate from a man aged 60-69 years with acute or convalescent COVID-19. CDR3s include the opening cysteine and the closing phenylalanine or tryptophan. A D gene is named only where the DNA matches it firmly. Rows may omit the clone size; those that give it use once, few, many or a size class.

.	TRBV7-7	TRBD1	TRBJ2-7	CASSTDRGGEQYF	TGTGCTAGCAGCACCGACAGGGGGGGGGAGCAGTACTTC
.	TRBV3-1/TRBV3-2	.	TRBJ1-4	CASSWGAANEKLFF	TGTGCCAGCAGTTGGGGCGCAGCTAATGAAAAACTGTTTTTT
.	TRBV19	TRBD1	TRBJ1-2	CASSTPGRGNYGYTF	TGTGCCAGTAGTACCCCAGGCAGGGGGAACTATGGCTACACCTTC
.	TRBV18	.	TRBJ2-3	CASSRYLADTQYF	TGTGCCAGCTCACGATACCTAGCAGATACGCAGTATTTT
.	TRBV18	.	TRBJ2-7	CASSPRSGSYEQYF	TGTGCCAGCTCACCTCGTAGCGGCTCCTACGAGCAGTACTTC
.	TRBV10-3	.	TRBJ1-1	CAIKGTLQEDPNTEAFF	TGTGCCATCAAAGGGACATTACAAGAAGATCCGAACACTGAAGCTTTCTTT
.	TRBV27	.	TRBJ2-1	CASSLRTGNEQFF	TGTGCCAGCAGTCTTCGGACGGGGAATGAGCAGTTCTTC
.	TRBV5-1	TRBD1	TRBJ2-1	CASSMGQGPYNEQFF	TGCGCCAGCAGCATGGGACAGGGGCCGTACAATGAGCAGTTCTTC
.	TRBV6-1	TRBD1	TRBJ2-1	CASSEAPFRGRGNEQFF	TGTGCCAGCAGTGAAGCCCCGTTTAGGGGGCGCGGCAATGAGCAGTTCTTC
.	TRBV5-4	.	TRBJ1-2	CASSFPGTYGYTF	TGTGCCAGCAGTTTCCCGGGTACATATGGCTACACCTTC
.	TRBV18	TRBD1	TRBJ1-2	CASSPGPGQRRDGHTF	TGTGCCAGCTCACCAGGCCCGGGACAGAGGAGGGATGGCCACACCTTC
.	TRBV9	TRBD1	TRBJ2-3	CAGSQGVADTQYF	TGTGCCGGATCACAGGGGGTCGCAGATACGCAGTATTTT
.	TRBV11-2	TRBD2	TRBJ2-5	CASSLIAGQTQYF	TGTGCCAGCAGCTTAATAGCGGGGCAGACCCAGTACTTC
.	TRBV5-4	.	TRBJ2-5	CASSLAHGQQETQYF	TGTGCCAGCAGCTTGGCCCACGGACAGCAAGAGACCCAGTACTTC
.	TRBV28	.	TRBJ1-6	CASSPNAGMYNSPLHF	TGTGCCAGCAGTCCTAATGCAGGCATGTATAATTCACCCCTCCACTTT
few	TRBV5-1	.	TRBJ2-5	CASSLVAGSQETQYF	TGCGCCAGCAGCTTGGTGGCGGGGAGTCAAGAGACCCAGTACTTC